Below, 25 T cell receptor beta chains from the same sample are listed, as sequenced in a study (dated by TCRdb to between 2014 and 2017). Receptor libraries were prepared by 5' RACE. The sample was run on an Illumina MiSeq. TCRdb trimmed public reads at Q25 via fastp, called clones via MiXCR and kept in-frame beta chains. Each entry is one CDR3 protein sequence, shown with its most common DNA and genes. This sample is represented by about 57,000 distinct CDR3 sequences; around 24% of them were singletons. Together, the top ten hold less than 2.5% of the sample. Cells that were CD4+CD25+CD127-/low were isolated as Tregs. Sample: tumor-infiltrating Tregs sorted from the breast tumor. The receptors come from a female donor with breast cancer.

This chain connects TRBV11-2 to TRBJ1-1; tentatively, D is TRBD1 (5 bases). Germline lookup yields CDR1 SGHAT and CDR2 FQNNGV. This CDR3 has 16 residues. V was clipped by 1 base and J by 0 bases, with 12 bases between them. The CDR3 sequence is CASSLVGGVMNTEAFF. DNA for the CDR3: TGTGCCAGCAGCTTAGTGGGGGGTGTAATGAACACTGAAGCTTTCTTT.

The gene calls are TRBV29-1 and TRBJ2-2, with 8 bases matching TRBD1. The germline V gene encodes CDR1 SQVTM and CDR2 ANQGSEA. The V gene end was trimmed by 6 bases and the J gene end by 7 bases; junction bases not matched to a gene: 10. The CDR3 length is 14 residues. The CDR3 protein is CSVQRTGLVGELFF. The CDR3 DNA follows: TGCAGCGTACAACGGACAGGGTTGGTCGGGGAGCTGTTTTTT.

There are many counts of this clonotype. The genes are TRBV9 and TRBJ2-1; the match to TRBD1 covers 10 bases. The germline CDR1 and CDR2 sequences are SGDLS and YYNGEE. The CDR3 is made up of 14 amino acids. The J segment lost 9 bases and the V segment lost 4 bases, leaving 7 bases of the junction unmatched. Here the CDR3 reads CASSSGTGVGEQFF. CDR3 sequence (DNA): TGTGCCAGCAGCTCCGGGACAGGGGTCGGTGAGCAGTTCTTC.

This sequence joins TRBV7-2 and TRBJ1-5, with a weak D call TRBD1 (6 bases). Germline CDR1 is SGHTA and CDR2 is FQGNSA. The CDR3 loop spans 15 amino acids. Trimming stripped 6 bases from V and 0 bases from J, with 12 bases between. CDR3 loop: CASRPVTGSNQPQHF. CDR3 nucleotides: TGTGCCAGCAGGCCCGTGACAGGTAGCAATCAGCCCCAGCATTTT. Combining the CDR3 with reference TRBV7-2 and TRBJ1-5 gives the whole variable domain GAGVSQSPSNKVTEKGKDVELRCDPISGHTALYWYRQSLGQGLEFLIYFQGNSAPDKSGLPSDRFSAERTGGSVSTLTIQRTQQEDSAVYLCASRPVTGSNQPQHFGDGTRLSIL.

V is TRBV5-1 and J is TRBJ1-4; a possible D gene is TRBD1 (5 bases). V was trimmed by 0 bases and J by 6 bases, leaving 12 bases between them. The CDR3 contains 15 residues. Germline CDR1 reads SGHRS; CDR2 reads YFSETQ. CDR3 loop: CASSLVGTRDEKLFF. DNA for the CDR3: TGCGCCAGCAGCTTGGTCGGGACGAGAGATGAAAAACTGTTTTTT.

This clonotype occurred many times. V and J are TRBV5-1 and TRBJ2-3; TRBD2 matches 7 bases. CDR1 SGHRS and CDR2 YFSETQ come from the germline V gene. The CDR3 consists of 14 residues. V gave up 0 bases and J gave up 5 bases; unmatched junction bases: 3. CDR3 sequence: CASSLGGSQDTQYF. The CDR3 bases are TGCGCCAGCAGCTTGGGCGGGAGTCAAGATACGCAGTATTTT.

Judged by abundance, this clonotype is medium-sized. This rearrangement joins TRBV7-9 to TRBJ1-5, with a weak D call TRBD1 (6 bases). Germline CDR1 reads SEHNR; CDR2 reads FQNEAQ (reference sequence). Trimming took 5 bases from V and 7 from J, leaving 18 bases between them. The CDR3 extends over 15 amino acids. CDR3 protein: CASSPGAGAGQPQHF. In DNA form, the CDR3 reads TGTGCCAGCAGCCCCGGGGCGGGGGCTGGGCAGCCCCAGCATTTT. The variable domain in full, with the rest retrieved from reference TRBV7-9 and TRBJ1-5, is DTGVSQNPRHKITKRGQNVTFRCDPISEHNRLYWYRQTLGQGPEFLTYFQNEAQLEKSRLLSDRFSAERPKGSFSTLEIQRTEQGDSAMYLCASSPGAGAGQPQHFGDGTRLSIL.

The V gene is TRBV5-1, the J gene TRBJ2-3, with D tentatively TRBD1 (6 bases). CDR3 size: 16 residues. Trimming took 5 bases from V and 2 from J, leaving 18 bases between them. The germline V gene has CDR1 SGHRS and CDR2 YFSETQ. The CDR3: CASRPGDTVYTDTQYF. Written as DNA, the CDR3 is TGCGCCAGCAGGCCAGGGGACACGGTTTACACAGATACGCAGTATTTT.

CDR3 in amino acids: CASSQENRGPLETQYF. For the CDR3, the DNA is TGCGCCAGCAGCCAAGAGAACAGGGGGCCCCTGGAGACCCAGTACTTC. V gene TRBV4-3 combines with J gene TRBJ2-5, with 9 bases lining up with TRBD1. Germline CDR1 LGHNA, CDR2 YSLEER. Losses at the gene ends were 0 bases for V and 5 bases for J; bases not matched to a gene: 7. CDR3 length: 16 amino acids.

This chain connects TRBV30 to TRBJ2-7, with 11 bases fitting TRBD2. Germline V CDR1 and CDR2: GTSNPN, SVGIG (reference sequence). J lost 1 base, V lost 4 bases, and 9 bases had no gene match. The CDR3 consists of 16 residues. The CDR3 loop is CAWTDSIAGGSYEQYF. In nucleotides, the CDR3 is TGTGCCTGGACAGACAGCATAGCGGGAGGGTCCTACGAGCAGTACTTC.

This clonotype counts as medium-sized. The DNA for the CDR3 is TGTGCCAGCATTAAAAAGGACAGTAACTATGGCTACACCTTC. Its translation is CASIKKDSNYGYTF. The chain recombines TRBV6-6 with TRBJ1-2; D is possibly TRBD1 (6 bases). This CDR3 has 14 residues. Deletions cut 7 bases from V and 1 base from J, with 13 bases between. Germline CDR1 MNHNY, CDR2 SVGAGI (reference sequence).

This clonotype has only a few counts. Written as DNA, the CDR3 is TGTGCCAGCAGCCAACGGGGTCAAGAGACCCAGTACTTC. Translation gives CASSQRGQETQYF. V is TRBV4-2 and J is TRBJ2-5; perhaps TRBD2 as D (5 bases). CDR1 is LGHNA, CDR2 YNFKEQ, per germline. V lost 2 bases to trimming and J lost 2 bases, with 6 bases between them. This CDR3 has 13 residues.

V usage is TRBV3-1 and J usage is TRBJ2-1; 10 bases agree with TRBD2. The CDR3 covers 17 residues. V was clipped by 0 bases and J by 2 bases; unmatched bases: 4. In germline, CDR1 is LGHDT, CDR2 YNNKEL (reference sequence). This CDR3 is CASSQDITSGAYNEQFF. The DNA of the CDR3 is TGTGCCAGCAGCCAAGACATAACTAGCGGGGCCTACAATGAGCAGTTCTTC.

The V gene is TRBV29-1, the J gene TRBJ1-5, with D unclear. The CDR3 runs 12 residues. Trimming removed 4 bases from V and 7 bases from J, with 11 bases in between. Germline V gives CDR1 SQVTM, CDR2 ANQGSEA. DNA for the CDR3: TGCAGCGTTGGCGAAAGAGGCCAGCCCCAGCATTTT. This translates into CSVGERGQPQHF.

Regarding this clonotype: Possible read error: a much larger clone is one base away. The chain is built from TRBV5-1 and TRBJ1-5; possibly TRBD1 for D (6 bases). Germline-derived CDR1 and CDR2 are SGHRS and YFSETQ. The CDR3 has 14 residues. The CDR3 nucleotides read TGCGCCAGCGGCTTGGACAGCCGCAATCAGCCCCAGCATTTT. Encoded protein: CASGLDSRNQPQHF.

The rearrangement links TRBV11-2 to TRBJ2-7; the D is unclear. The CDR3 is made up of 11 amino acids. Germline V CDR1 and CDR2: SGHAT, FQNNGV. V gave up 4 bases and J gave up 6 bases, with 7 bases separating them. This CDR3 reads CASSSGPEQYF. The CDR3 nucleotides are TGTGCCAGCAGCTCCGGTCCCGAGCAGTACTTC.

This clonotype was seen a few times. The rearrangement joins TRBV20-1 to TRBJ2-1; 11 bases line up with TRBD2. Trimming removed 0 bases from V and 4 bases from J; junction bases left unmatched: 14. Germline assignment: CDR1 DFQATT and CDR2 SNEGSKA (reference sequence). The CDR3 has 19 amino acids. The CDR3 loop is CSARDLGGSGRARYNEQFF. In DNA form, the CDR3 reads TGCAGTGCTAGAGATTTGGGGGGTAGCGGGAGGGCCAGGTACAATGAGCAGTTCTTC.

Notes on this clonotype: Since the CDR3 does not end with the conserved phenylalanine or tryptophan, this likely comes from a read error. In DNA, the CDR3 is TGTGCCAGCAGCTTAGCCCATGGATCACCCCTCCACTAT. Amino acids: CASSLAHGSPLHY. The J gene is TRBJ1-6, the V gene TRBV7-2; D remains unclear. Trimming shortened V by 0 bases and J by 10 bases, and 7 bases separated the two germline ends. The V gene's germline CDR1 is SGHTA and CDR2 FQGNSA. The CDR3 is 13 residues long.

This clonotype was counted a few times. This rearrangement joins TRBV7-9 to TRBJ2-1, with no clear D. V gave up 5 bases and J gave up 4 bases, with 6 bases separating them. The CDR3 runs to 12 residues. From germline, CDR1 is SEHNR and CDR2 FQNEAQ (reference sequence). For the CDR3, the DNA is TGTGCCAGCAGCCCCGGGTACAATGAGCAGTTCTTC. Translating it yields CASSPGYNEQFF. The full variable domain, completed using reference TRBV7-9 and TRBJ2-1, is DTGVSQNPRHKITKRGQNVTFRCDPISEHNRLYWYRQTLGQGPEFLTYFQNEAQLEKSRLLSDRFSAERPKGSFSTLEIQRTEQGDSAMYLCASSPGYNEQFFGPGTRLTVL.

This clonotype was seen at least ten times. DNA for the CDR3: TGTGCCGCTAGGGACAGGTCGGATGGCTACACCTTC. As protein: CAARDRSDGYTF. This chain connects TRBV6-5 to TRBJ1-2; 8 nucleotides line up with TRBD1. The CDR3 consists of 12 residues. Germline lookup yields CDR1 MNHEY and CDR2 SVGAGI. Losses at the gene ends were 11 bases for V and 6 bases for J; bases not matched to a gene: 8.

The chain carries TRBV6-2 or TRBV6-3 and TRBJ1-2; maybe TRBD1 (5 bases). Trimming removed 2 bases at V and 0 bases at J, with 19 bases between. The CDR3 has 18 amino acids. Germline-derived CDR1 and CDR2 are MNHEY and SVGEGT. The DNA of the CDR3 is TGTGCCAGCAGTTACGGGCGACGAGGCAGGACATCTAACTATGGCTACACCTTC. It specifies CASSYGRRGRTSNYGYTF.

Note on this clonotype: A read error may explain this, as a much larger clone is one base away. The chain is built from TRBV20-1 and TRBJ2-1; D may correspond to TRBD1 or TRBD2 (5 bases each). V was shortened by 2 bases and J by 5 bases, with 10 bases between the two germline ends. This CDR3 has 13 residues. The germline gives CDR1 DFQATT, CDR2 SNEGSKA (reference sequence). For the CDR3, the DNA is TGCAGTGCTAGAAGGGACGGAGACAATGAGCAGTTCTTC. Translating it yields CSARRDGDNEQFF.

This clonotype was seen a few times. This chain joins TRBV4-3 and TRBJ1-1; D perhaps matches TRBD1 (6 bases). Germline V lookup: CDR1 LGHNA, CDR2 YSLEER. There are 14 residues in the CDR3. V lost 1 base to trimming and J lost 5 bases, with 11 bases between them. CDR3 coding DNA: TGCGCCAGCAGCCAAGGCAGGGGAGGGACTGAAGCTTTCTTT. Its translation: CASSQGRGGTEAFF.

CDR3 protein: CASMGLAGGGEQFF. The DNA of the CDR3 is TGCGCCAGCATGGGACTAGCGGGAGGGGGGGAGCAGTTCTTC. The chain uses TRBV5-1 and TRBJ2-1; the match to TRBD2 covers 16 bases. V lost 6 bases and J lost 10; bases outside the gene matches: 4. CDR3 length: 14 amino acids. CDR1 SGHRS and CDR2 YFSETQ come from the germline V gene.

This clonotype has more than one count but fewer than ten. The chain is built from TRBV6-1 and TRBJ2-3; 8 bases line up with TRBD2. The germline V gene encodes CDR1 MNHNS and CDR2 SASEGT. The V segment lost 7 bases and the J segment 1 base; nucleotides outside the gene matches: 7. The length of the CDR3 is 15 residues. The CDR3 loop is CASTVGGGGTDTQYF. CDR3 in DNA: TGTGCCAGCACGGTCGGGGGGGGCGGCACAGATACGCAGTATTTT.